Shown below are 5 T cell receptor beta chains from a single sample sequenced in a study of fetal regulatory T cell absence and autoimmunity (dated by TCRdb to about 2017). To prepare the library, the immunoSEQ multiplex PCR assay was applied. TCRdb mirrors the immuneACCESS table, restricted to in-frame sequences. Some clones are absent from its copies; in checked studies, under half trace to an unresolved V gene, and the reason for the others is unknown. Recorded for this sample are 95,000 to 100,000 clones; 55% to 75% of them occurred a single time. The ten biggest clones cover 1.5% to 2% of the sample. The source material was pancreas tissue. Receptors originate from a male donor with IPEX syndrome.

The genes are TRBV5-5 and TRBJ1-2, with 9 bases aligning to TRBD1. Germline assignment: CDR1 SGHKS and CDR2 YYEKEE (reference sequence). The CDR3 runs 18 residues. J gave up 7 bases and V 4 bases, and 20 bases lay outside the gene matches. CDR3 bases: TGTGCCAGCAGCAAGGCCGGGACAGGGTACAACCTGAGGGCTGGCTACACCTTC. Its protein product is CASSKAGTGYNLRAGYTF.

This clone was detected only a few times. The J gene is TRBJ1-1, the V gene TRBV12-5; D uncertain. This CDR3 spans 14 amino acids. V was trimmed by 2 bases and J by 0 bases, leaving 7 bases between them. Germline loops: CDR1 LGHNT, CDR2 FRNRAP. In DNA form, the CDR3 reads TGTGCTAGTGGTTTGTGGCACTTGAACACTGAAGCTTTCTTT. Its translation is CASGLWHLNTEAFF.

V is TRBV9 and J is TRBJ1-2, with D hard to call. This CDR3 contains 13 residues. Looked up from germline, CDR1 is SGDLS and CDR2 is YYNGEE. V lost 2 bases, J lost 4 bases, and 9 bases lay in between. The CDR3 protein is CASSVVTAYGYTF. CDR3 nucleotides: TGTGCCAGCAGCGTGGTCACCGCCTATGGCTACACCTTC.

The chain couples TRBV27 to TRBJ1-2; D is undetermined. The CDR3 consists of 13 residues. V dropped 5 bases and J dropped 0 bases, with 7 bases sitting between them. The V gene's germline CDR1 is MNHEY and CDR2 SMNVEV (reference sequence). Here the CDR3 reads CASSRTANYGYTF. CDR3 nucleotides: TGTGCCAGCAGTCGGACGGCTAACTATGGCTACACCTTC.

The chain employs TRBV19 and TRBJ2-3, with a weak D call TRBD2 (5 bases). Germline CDR1 LNHDA, CDR2 SQIVND (reference sequence). This CDR3 contains 16 residues. With 5 bases removed from V and 5 bases from J, the gap between germline ends came to 20 bases. The CDR3, as DNA: TGTGCCAGTAGTTTTATTTCGGTGGCTCGGGGAGATACGCAGTATTTT. Translating it yields CASSFISVARGDTQYF.